This TCR beta chain originates from a study of T-cell reconstitution after alpha-beta-depleted transplantation in children. Broader study findings: One year post-transplant, T-cell counts and diversity were largely derived from T cells produced anew.

Trimming took 7 bases from V and 4 from J; bases not matched to a gene: 7. The CDR3 covers 14 residues. Germline loops: CDR1 SNHLY, CDR2 FYNNEI. A word on this clonotype: The antigen is not known.

During its preparation, the TCRbeta library received unique molecular identifiers. MiXCR, applied by TCRdb to the PCR reads, yields one record per CDR3 protein. The table records under 75,000 distinct CDR3 sequences, roughly 10% of them present only once. The specimen comprised PBMCs, sampled before TCRalphabeta/CD19-depleted stem cell transplant. The clonotype was recovered from a boy younger than 18 with acute myeloid leukemia, due to receive a stem cell transplant. The V and J genes are TRBV2 and TRBJ2-5, with 9 positions matching TRBD2. In DNA, the CDR3 is TGTGCCAGCACCGGGACTAGCCGGCGAGAGACCCAGTACTTC. Translation: CASTGTSRRETQYF. Full variable domain (missing parts from reference TRBV2 and TRBJ2-5): EPEVTQTPSHQVTQMGQEVILRCVPISNHLYFYWYRQILGQKVEFLVSFYNNEISEKSEIFDDQFSVERPDGSNFTLKIRSTKLEDSAMYFCASTGTSRRETQYFGPGTRLLVL.